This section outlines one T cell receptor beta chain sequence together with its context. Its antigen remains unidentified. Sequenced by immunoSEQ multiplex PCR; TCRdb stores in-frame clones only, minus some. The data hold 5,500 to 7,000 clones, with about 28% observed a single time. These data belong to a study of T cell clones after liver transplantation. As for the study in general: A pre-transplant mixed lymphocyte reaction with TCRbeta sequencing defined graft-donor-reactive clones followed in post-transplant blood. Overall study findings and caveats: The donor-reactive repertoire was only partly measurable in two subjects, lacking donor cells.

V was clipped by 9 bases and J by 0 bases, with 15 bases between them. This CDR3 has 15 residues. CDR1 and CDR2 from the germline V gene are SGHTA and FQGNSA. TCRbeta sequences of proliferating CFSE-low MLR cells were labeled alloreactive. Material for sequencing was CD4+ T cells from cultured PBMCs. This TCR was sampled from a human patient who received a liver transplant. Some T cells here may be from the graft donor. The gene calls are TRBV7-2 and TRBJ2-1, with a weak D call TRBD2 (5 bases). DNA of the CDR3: TGTGCCAGTAGACTGGAGCGGAGCTCCTACAATGAGCAGTTCTTC. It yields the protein CASRLERSSYNEQFF.